A single sample is the source of the 16 T cell receptor beta chains below, sequenced in a study of CD8+ T cells in alopecia areata. Following extraction, RNA underwent reverse transcription to cDNA, which served as the sequencing template. TCRdb's copy holds only in-frame clones and misses some; the assay was immunoSEQ multiplex PCR. The table records about 180,000 clones, roughly 50% of them present only once. Regarding treatment: oral pan-JAK inhibitor, 5-10 mg twice daily. This material consisted of CD8+ T cells sorted from blood, taken at week 24, from a patient treated with tofacitinib. The origin of the receptors is a human donor with alopecia areata.

The V gene is TRBV29-1, the J gene TRBJ2-2; 9 nucleotides agree with TRBD2. Germline values: CDR1 SQVTM, CDR2 ANQGSEA. V trimming: 3 bases; J trimming: 8 bases; junction bases outside the gene matches: 7. This CDR3 is 14 amino acids long. CDR3 in DNA: TGCAGCGTTGAGACTAGCGGATCCTCGGGGGAGCTGTTTTTT. It yields the protein CSVETSGSSGELFF.

This clone was seen a handful of times. The rearrangement uses TRBV19 and TRBJ1-1; TRBD1 aligns across 7 bases. CDR3 length: 13 residues. V shed 3 bases and J 8 bases; nucleotides not matched to a gene: 6. Per the germline V gene, CDR1 is LNHDA and CDR2 is SQIVND (reference sequence). In DNA, the CDR3 is TGTGCCAGTAGTATCCGATCGGACAGGGAAGCTTTCTTT. Its protein product is CASSIRSDREAFF.

V usage is TRBV5-1 and J usage is TRBJ1-1; the D is unclear. Germline values: CDR1 SGHRS, CDR2 YFSETQ. This CDR3 has 13 amino acids. The germline V and J ends were trimmed by 1 base and 6 bases, with 10 bases remaining between them. In nucleotides, the CDR3 is TGCGCCAGCAGCTTGAAGGTGGTATCTGAAGCTTTCTTT. It yields the protein CASSLKVVSEAFF.

The gene calls are TRBV29-1 and TRBJ2-7; D remains unclear. The germline CDR1 and CDR2 sequences are SQVTM and ANQGSEA. The V end lost 0 bases, the J end lost 4 bases, and 4 bases lay between the germline ends. This CDR3 contains 11 residues. The CDR3 DNA reads as TGCAGCGTTGAAGAGCTATACGAGCAGTACTTC. It encodes CSVEELYEQYF.

This clone appeared many times. The V gene is TRBV28, the J gene TRBJ1-5, with 8 bases lining up with TRBD1. This CDR3 region has 14 residues. Germline CDR1 is MDHEN and CDR2 is SYDVKM. V gave up 5 bases and J gave up 7 bases; unmatched junction bases: 7. This CDR3 is CASSLRTGTQPQHF. The CDR3 coding sequence is TGTGCCAGCAGTCTCCGGACAGGGACGCAGCCCCAGCATTTT.

The chain joins TRBV6-5 to TRBJ1-2, with 8 nucleotides matching TRBD1. V gave up 6 bases and J gave up 5 bases; unmatched junction bases: 5. Germline V gene lookup returns CDR1 MNHEY and CDR2 SVGAGI. CDR3 length: 13 residues. The CDR3 protein is CASSPGQVYGYTF. The CDR3 DNA is TGTGCCAGCAGCCCGGGACAGGTGTATGGCTACACCTTC.

The rearrangement links TRBV27 to TRBJ1-4; 7 nucleotides align to TRBD1. CDR1 MNHEY and CDR2 SMNVEV come from the germline V gene (reference sequence). The CDR3 has 17 residues. J lost 0 bases, V lost 0 bases, and 4 bases had no gene match. CDR3 nucleotides: TGTGCCAGCAGTTTATCGCCAGGGGGGGCAACTAATGAAAAACTGTTTTTT. This encodes CASSLSPGGATNEKLFF.

With respect to this clone: This CDR3 is also generated by other DNA sequences in the sample. The chain recombines TRBV29-1 with TRBJ1-2, with D unclear. The CDR3 runs 10 residues. Trimming pared 1 base from V and 4 bases from J, leaving 1 base between. Per the germline V gene, CDR1 is SQVTM and CDR2 is ANQGSEA. CDR3 region: CSVEGYGYTF. The CDR3 DNA follows: TGCAGCGTTGAAGGCTATGGCTACACCTTC.

This clone has more than one count but fewer than ten. The chain combines TRBV28 with TRBJ2-7, with D perhaps assigned TRBD1 or TRBD2 (5 bases each). V was clipped by 7 bases and J by 10 bases, with 14 bases between them. Germline V gene sequence: CDR1 MDHEN, CDR2 SYDVKM. The CDR3 sequence is 11 residues long. CDR3 in amino acids: CASTTGRDQYF. CDR3 in DNA: TGTGCCAGCACAACAGGACGGGACCAGTACTTC.

The rearrangement uses TRBV11-2 and TRBJ2-7, with unresolved D. Trimming removed 3 bases from V and 0 bases from J, with 12 bases in between. Germline V gene lookup returns CDR1 SGHAT and CDR2 FQNNGV. The CDR3 contains 15 residues. The chain's CDR3 is CASSFSDASSYEQYF. The DNA for the CDR3 is TGTGCCAGCAGCTTTTCCGACGCGAGCTCCTACGAGCAGTACTTC.

This clone appeared a few times. The V and J genes are TRBV2 and TRBJ1-2; the match to TRBD1 covers 8 bases. The germline V gene has CDR1 SNHLY and CDR2 FYNNEI. The CDR3 runs to 14 residues. J lost 4 bases, V lost 1 base, and 2 bases had no gene match. CDR3 region: CASSEGTGSYGYTF. The CDR3 DNA follows: TGTGCCAGCAGTGAAGGGACAGGGAGCTATGGCTACACCTTC.

DNA for the CDR3: TGTGCCAGCAGTTCGACAGTCAGCTCCTATAATTCACCCCTCCACTTT. Amino acids: CASSSTVSSYNSPLHF. J is TRBJ1-6 and V is TRBV7-8; perhaps TRBD1 as D (5 bases). This CDR3 is 16 amino acids long. The germline V and J ends were trimmed by 6 bases and 0 bases, with 12 bases remaining between them. Per the germline V gene, CDR1 is SGHVS and CDR2 is FQNEAQ.

This chain links TRBV5-1 with TRBJ1-4; maybe TRBD1 (5 bases). V lost 3 bases and J 7 bases, leaving 13 bases between the germline ends. The CDR3 is 14 residues long. The germline CDR1 and CDR2 sequences are SGHRS and YFSETQ. CDR3 nucleotide sequence: TGCGCCAGCAGCTCGGAGGGGCTAGGTGAAAAACTGTTTTTT. It is translated as CASSSEGLGEKLFF.

The rearrangement joins TRBV6-5 to TRBJ1-3; unclear D gene. V lost 8 bases to trimming and J lost 1 base, with 3 bases between them. From germline, CDR1 is MNHEY and CDR2 SVGAGI. CDR3 length: 11 amino acids. CDR3 loop: CASLSGNTIYF. The CDR3 region has the DNA TGTGCCAGCCTGTCTGGAAACACCATATATTTT.

The chain uses TRBV29-1 and TRBJ2-7; 12 bases align to TRBD2. Trimming cost V 4 bases and J 2 bases; bases outside gene matches: 0. CDR1 is SQVTM and CDR2 is ANQGSEA in the germline V gene. CDR3 length: 13 residues. The CDR3 loop reads CSVGLAGAYEQYF. The CDR3 DNA reads as TGCAGCGTTGGACTAGCGGGGGCCTACGAGCAGTACTTC.

V and J are TRBV27 and TRBJ2-7, with 12 bases aligning to TRBD2. Germline trimming cut 4 bases from V and 2 bases from J; bases unmatched to any gene: 6. This CDR3 has 16 amino acids. Germline CDR1 MNHEY, CDR2 SMNVEV (reference sequence). The CDR3 spells CASSSLTSGGAYEQYF. CDR3 nucleotides: TGTGCCAGCAGTTCCCTGACTAGCGGGGGCGCCTACGAGCAGTACTTC.